What follows is one T cell receptor beta chain and its context. This sample is part of a study of blood T cell repertoires in COVID-19. The protocol was immunoSEQ multiplex PCR, while the TCRdb copy is restricted to in-frame clones and leaves out a portion. Here the sample spans roughly 180,000 clones, 70% to 85% being singletons. V was shortened by 3 bases and J by 7 bases, with 3 bases between the two germline ends. This CDR3 has 11 residues. The genes are TRBV12-3 or TRBV12-4 and TRBJ1-4, with unresolved D. The specimen sequenced was peripheral blood. The TCR originated in a man of 80 years or more with COVID-19, enrolled during active disease. In DNA, the CDR3 is TGTGCCAGCAGTTTCAGTGAAAAACTGTTTTTT. It specifies CASSFSEKLFF.